What follows describes a single T cell receptor beta chain. As yet, its antigen is unknown. This specimen belongs to a study of T cell repertoires in cytomegalovirus infection. Study context: Evidence of both CMV infection and a matching HLA type came from public TCR beta signatures.

Broader study findings: The ex vivo response was dominated by HLA-C-restricted CMV-specific TCR beta clonotypes. People with CMV and the relevant HLA were identified by cumulative public TCR beta family frequency.

TCRdb processed the reads anew with MiXCR; each CDR3 protein has one entry. The sample carries some 180,000 distinct CDR3 sequences, roughly 17% recorded once. This TCR derives from a human donor in good health (CMV status not recorded). Some clones in this sample may be carry-over from other donors' samples. The specimen sequenced was CD8+ T cells from PBMCs.

CDR3 bases: TGTGCCAGCAGCTCACCACAGGGCGAGAACACTGAAGCTTTCTTT. The encoded protein is CASSSPQGENTEAFF. The chain uses TRBV7-9 and TRBJ1-1, with D possibly TRBD1 on 6 matching bases. From germline, CDR1 is SEHNR and CDR2 FQNEAQ (reference sequence). V was cut by 4 bases and J by 1 base, with 13 bases left in between. This CDR3 contains 15 residues.